The source of this T cell receptor beta chain is a study of control samples from healthy donors and cancer patients. V shed 3 bases and J shed 9 bases, with 9 bases lying between them. This CDR3 is built from 11 residues. Per the germline V gene, CDR1 is SGHAT and CDR2 is FQNNGV. The table came from immunoSEQ multiplex PCR; TCRdb's copy has only in-frame clones and leaves some out. Of 140,000 or so clones listed, 91% are singletons. This clonotype was sampled from a man aged 25-40 years in good health. The sequencing sample was made of blood. The chain links TRBV11-2 to TRBJ2-7; D possibly corresponds to TRBD2 (5 bases). CDR3 coding DNA: TGTGCCAGCAGCTTTGGGAGAGGGCAGTACTTC. Protein product: CASSFGRGQYF.